Each of the 27 T cell receptor beta chains below was sequenced from the same sample in a study of blood T cells in healthy people across ages. The second PCR ran about 6 to 12 cycles with a sample-barcoded 5' primer and J-beta primers. One entry per CDR3 protein results from TCRdb running MiXCR on the 5' RACE reads. The sample includes approximately 1.5 million distinct CDR3 sequences, about 32% seen only once; the top ten take about 11%. Sample: blood. The receptors come from a woman aged 25 to 39 in good health.

This clonotype appeared a few times. The chain couples TRBV20-1 to TRBJ2-7, with D unclear. The CDR3 spans 12 residues. Per germline, CDR1 DFQATT and CDR2 SNEGSKA (reference sequence). V dropped 6 bases and J dropped 4 bases, with 13 bases sitting between them. The CDR3 is CSAPENPYEQYF. The DNA for the CDR3 is TGCAGTGCCCCTGAGAACCCTTACGAGCAGTACTTC.

This clonotype was seen at least ten times. The chain uses TRBV29-1 and TRBJ2-1; 9 bases are shared with TRBD2. The length of the CDR3 is 11 residues. Germline CDR1 reads SQVTM; CDR2 reads ANQGSEA. Trimming removed 6 bases from V and 14 bases from J; junction bases left unmatched: 8. The CDR3 reads CSVKAGGLEFF. The CDR3, as DNA: TGCAGCGTCAAAGCGGGAGGCTTGGAGTTCTTC.

This clonotype was seen a few times. V and J are TRBV6-5 and TRBJ1-2, with D perhaps TRBD1 (5 bases). Germline V gene sequence: CDR1 MNHEY, CDR2 SVGAGI. The V end lost 4 bases, the J end lost 12 bases, and 12 bases lay between the germline ends. The CDR3 runs to 11 residues. The CDR3 loop is CASSSGTDHTF. CDR3 sequence (DNA): TGTGCCAGCAGTTCGGGGACGGACCACACCTTC.

The V and J genes are TRBV4-1 and TRBJ2-5; 7 bases are shared with TRBD2. CDR3 length equals 15 residues. Germline loops: CDR1 MGHRA, CDR2 YSYEKL. V shed 0 bases, J shed 2 bases, and the junction held 3 bases outside the gene matches. In DNA form, the CDR3 reads TGCGCCAGCAGCCAAGAGGGGGGACTACAAGAGACCCAGTACTTC. Its protein is CASSQEGGLQETQYF.

This clonotype was counted only a few times. The junction departs from germline at one end; a sequencing error may be responsible. The V call is TRBV7-3, the J call TRBJ2-6; D possibly corresponds to TRBD1 (5 bases). Germline values: CDR1 SGHTA, CDR2 FQGTGA. There are 14 residues in the CDR3. CDR3 sequence: CAGSPGSEANVLTF. The CDR3 DNA follows: TGTGCCGGCAGCCCAGGGTCTGAGGCCAACGTCCTGACTTTC.

The rearrangement links TRBV5-5 to TRBJ2-5, with D possibly TRBD2 on 6 matching bases. The V end lost 3 bases, the J end lost 1 base, and 10 bases lay between the germline ends. CDR3 length equals 14 residues. Germline V gene data show CDR1 as SGHKS and CDR2 as YYEKEE (reference sequence). As DNA, the CDR3 is TGTGCCAGCAGCTCGCGGGACTTCCAAGAGACCCAGTACTTC. Residues: CASSSRDFQETQYF.

This clonotype has only one observation. The chain is built from TRBV2 and TRBJ1-2, with no clear D. The CDR3 contains 13 residues. Germline V CDR1 and CDR2: SNHLY, FYNNEI. Trimming pared 0 bases from V and 7 bases from J, leaving 9 bases between. The CDR3, as DNA: TGTGCCAGCAGTGAAGCCAAGATTCCTGGCTACACCTTC. This gives the protein CASSEAKIPGYTF.

The chain couples TRBV7-6 to TRBJ2-1; a possible D gene is TRBD2 (6 bases). The V end lost 2 bases, the J end lost 0 bases, and 11 bases lay between the germline ends. From germline, CDR1 is SGHVS and CDR2 FNYEAQ. The CDR3 extends over 16 amino acids. The CDR3 is CASSLTSRSSYNEQFF. The CDR3 DNA sequence: TGTGCCAGCAGCTTAACTAGCAGGAGCTCCTACAATGAGCAGTTCTTC.

The V call is TRBV5-1, the J call TRBJ2-7; 12 bases are a match to TRBD2. The junction had 6 bases not matched to a gene; V was cut back by 4 bases and J by 7 bases. The V gene's germline CDR1 is SGHRS and CDR2 YFSETQ. CDR3 length equals 14 residues. Here the CDR3 reads CASSTTSGRGEQYF. The CDR3 DNA is TGCGCCAGCAGCACGACTAGCGGGAGAGGGGAGCAGTACTTC.

There are a few counts of this clonotype. The chain is built from TRBV27 and TRBJ1-4, with 9 bases that match TRBD1. The CDR3 runs 13 residues. V was clipped by 4 bases and J by 14 bases; unmatched bases: 8. Germline loops: CDR1 MNHEY, CDR2 SMNVEV (reference sequence). CDR3 protein: CASSSTGGTGLFF. In DNA form, the CDR3 reads TGTGCCAGCAGTTCAACAGGGGGCACGGGGCTGTTTTTT. The full variable domain, completed using reference TRBV27 and TRBJ1-4, is EAQVTQNPRYLITVTGKKLTVTCSQNMNHEYMSWYRQDPGLGLRQIYYSMNVEVTDKGDVPEGYKVSRKEKRNFPLILESPSPNQTSLYFCASSSTGGTGLFFGSGTQLSVL.

The rearrangement links TRBV5-1 to TRBJ2-7, with D perhaps given as TRBD1 or TRBD2 (6 bases each). The CDR3 has 14 amino acids. V lost 10 bases and J lost 3, with 20 bases in between. Germline loops: CDR1 SGHRS, CDR2 YFSETQ. The CDR3 bases are TGCGCCTGCTCGGGGGCAGGAACCCTCTACGAGCAGTACTTC. It translates to CACSGAGTLYEQYF.

There are many counts of this clonotype. The rearrangement uses TRBV10-3 and TRBJ2-7; the D is unclear. Per the germline V gene, CDR1 is ENHRY and CDR2 is SYGVKD. V lost 0 bases to trimming and J lost 3 bases, with 9 bases between them. CDR3 length: 14 residues. The CDR3 is CAISESTRDYEQYF. Written as DNA, the CDR3 is TGTGCCATCAGTGAGTCGACTCGAGACTACGAGCAGTACTTC.

This clonotype has more than one count but fewer than ten. The junction departs from germline at one end; a sequencing error may be responsible. The CDR3 protein is CASSQTGFSYEQYF. The DNA for the CDR3 is TGCGCCAGCAGCCAAACGGGGTTCTCCTACGAGCAGTACTTC. The chain links TRBV14 to TRBJ2-7; D possibly corresponds to TRBD2 (5 bases). The CDR3 covers 14 residues. CDR1 and CDR2 from the germline V gene are SGHDN and FVKESK.

This clonotype has only a few counts. This chain joins TRBV6-2 or TRBV6-3 and TRBJ2-3, with 9 bases identical to TRBD2. Unmatched junction bases numbered 15, after V lost 6 bases and J lost 5 bases. The CDR3 length is 17 residues. Germline V gives CDR1 MNHEY, CDR2 SVGEGT. The CDR3, as DNA: TGTGCCAGCAGCCGAGGGTCTGGTAGCGGGAGTGGAGATACGCAGTATTTT. It translates to CASSRGSGSGSGDTQYF.

This clonotype was detected ten times or more. The V call is TRBV4-1, the J call TRBJ2-7, with D hard to call. The CDR3 has 14 residues. Germline V gives CDR1 MGHRA, CDR2 YSYEKL. Trimming took off 2 bases at V and 3 bases at J, with 11 bases between the two ends. CDR3 coding DNA: TGCGCCAGCAGCCAACAAAGGGCCAACTACGAGCAGTACTTC. It specifies CASSQQRANYEQYF.

The V and J genes are TRBV2 and TRBJ2-3; no clear D. The CDR3 has 16 amino acids. The germline V gene encodes CDR1 SNHLY and CDR2 FYNNEI. V was cut by 4 bases and J by 0 bases, with 14 bases left in between. The CDR3 DNA reads as TGTGCCAGCAGTGCGATCTTGTTTACTAGCACAGATACGCAGTATTTT. Translation gives CASSAILFTSTDTQYF.

This clonotype was counted a single time. A junction boundary mismatches the germline segment, possibly from a read error. V gene TRBV20-1 combines with J gene TRBJ2-1, with D possibly being TRBD2 (5 bases). CDR1 and CDR2 (germline): DFQATT, SNEGSKA (reference sequence). CDR3 length: 15 residues. DNA of the CDR3: TGCAGTGCAGACGGTGGCGGGTTCTCCCACAATGAGCAGTTCTTC. Encoded protein: CSADGGGFSHNEQFF.

This chain uses TRBV29-1 with TRBJ1-1; 8 nucleotides align to TRBD1. The CDR3 loop spans 11 amino acids. The V gene's germline CDR1 is SQVTM and CDR2 ANQGSEA. Germline trimming cut 7 bases from V and 5 bases from J; bases unmatched to any gene: 3. CDR3 DNA: TGCAGCGGGACAGGGCGGACTGAAGCTTTCTTT. Protein product: CSGTGRTEAFF.

This clonotype was seen a handful of times. J is TRBJ1-2 and V is TRBV6-1, with TRBD1 matching 7 bases. The CDR3 has 18 residues. V was pared by 10 bases and J by 4 bases, with 24 bases of the junction left unmatched. Germline V CDR1 and CDR2: MNHNS, SASEGT. CDR3 in amino acids: CANQRATGAELLGYGYTF. The CDR3 nucleotides read TGTGCCAACCAAAGGGCCACAGGGGCAGAGTTGTTAGGCTATGGCTACACCTTC.

This sequence joins TRBV5-6 and TRBJ1-5, with D unclear. V shed 2 bases and J shed 5 bases, with 8 bases lying between them. CDR3 length: 13 amino acids. Per the germline V gene, CDR1 is SGHDT and CDR2 is YYEEEE. The CDR3 loop is CASSFPPHQPQHF. The CDR3 DNA is TGTGCCAGCAGCTTCCCCCCCCATCAGCCCCAGCATTTT.

This clonotype has a single count. The chain is built from TRBV2 and TRBJ2-5; tentatively, D is TRBD1 or TRBD2 (5 bases each). CDR3 length equals 12 residues. V was trimmed by 10 bases and J by 1 base, leaving 10 bases between them. Per the germline V gene, CDR1 is SNHLY and CDR2 is FYNNEI. CDR3 amino acids: CAIGAGQETQYF. CDR3 sequence (DNA): TGTGCCATCGGGGCAGGCCAAGAGACCCAGTACTTC.

The J gene is TRBJ2-4, the V gene TRBV20-1; 9 bases agree with TRBD2. Judging by the DNA end, TRBJ2-7 fits better; the J call may be wrong. Germline V gene lookup returns CDR1 DFQATT and CDR2 SNEGSKA (reference sequence). The CDR3 sequence is 16 residues long. The CDR3 region has the DNA TGCAGTGCTAGGAAGGCTGAGGCTAGCGGGGTATACGAGCAGTACTTC. Translating gives CSARKAEASGVYEQYF.

This clonotype showed up just a few times. The chain employs TRBV24-1 and TRBJ1-2; D is unresolved. From germline, CDR1 is KGHDR and CDR2 SFDVKD. Trimming took 4 bases from V and 8 from J, leaving 22 bases between them. The CDR3 length is 16 residues. The CDR3 bases are TGTGCCACCAGTGACCACGGTTCGGGCTTCGTGGGAGGCTACACCTTC. It is translated as CATSDHGSGFVGGYTF.

The rearrangement joins TRBV20-1 to TRBJ2-4, with D maybe TRBD2 (5 bases). Deletions cut 6 bases from V and 0 bases from J, with 18 bases between. CDR1 is DFQATT and CDR2 is SNEGSKA in the germline V gene (reference sequence). CDR3 length equals 16 residues. The CDR3: CSAKVGGSLAKNIQYF. DNA of the CDR3: TGCAGTGCGAAAGTTGGAGGCTCCCTAGCCAAAAACATTCAGTACTTC.

The genes are TRBV3-1 and TRBJ2-5; the D gene is possibly TRBD1 (5 bases). Per the germline V gene, CDR1 is LGHDT and CDR2 is YNNKEL (reference sequence). The CDR3 loop spans 16 amino acids. The V gene lost 0 bases and the J gene lost 4 bases, with 15 bases spanning the gap. CDR3 in DNA: TGTGCCAGCAGCCAAGATGAAGGCAGGGTTAGAGAGACCCAGTACTTC. Its protein is CASSQDEGRVRETQYF.

Turning to this clonotype: One end of the junction fails to match germline, which may point to a read error. The chain links TRBV7-9 to TRBJ2-5; the D gene could be TRBD1 or TRBD2 (6 bases each). CDR3 size: 18 residues. Germline CDR1 is SEHNR and CDR2 is FQNEAQ (reference sequence). CDR3 sequence: CASSLALQGRGFDGTRYF. The CDR3 nucleotides read TGTGCCAGCAGCTTAGCCCTACAGGGCCGGGGGTTCGACGGGACCCGGTACTTC.

This clonotype was detected only a few times. The CDR3, as DNA: TGTGCCAGTACGACCGGGACAGGGAACTACGAGCAGTACTTC. Its translation: CASTTGTGNYEQYF. V usage is TRBV19 and J usage is TRBJ2-7; TRBD1 matches 9 bases. There are 14 residues in the CDR3. Germline V CDR1 and CDR2: LNHDA, SQIVND (reference sequence). V dropped 7 bases and J dropped 3; count of bases not matched to a gene: 7.